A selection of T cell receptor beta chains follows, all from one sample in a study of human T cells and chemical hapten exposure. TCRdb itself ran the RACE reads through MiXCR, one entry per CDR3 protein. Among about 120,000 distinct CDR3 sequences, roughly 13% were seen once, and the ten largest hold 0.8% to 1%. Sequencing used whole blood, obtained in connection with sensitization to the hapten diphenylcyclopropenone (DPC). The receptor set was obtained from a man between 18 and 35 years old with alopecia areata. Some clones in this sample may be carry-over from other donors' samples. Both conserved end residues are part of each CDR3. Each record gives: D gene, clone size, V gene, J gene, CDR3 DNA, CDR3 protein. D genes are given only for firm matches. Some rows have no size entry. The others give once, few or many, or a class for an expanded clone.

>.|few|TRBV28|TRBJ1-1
TGTGCCAGCCGCATCGGGGCGCGGGGGGTGTCCGCTGAAGCTTTCTTT
CASRIGARGVSAEAFF
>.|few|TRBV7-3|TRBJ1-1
TGTGCCAGCAGCTCCCGACAGAACACTGAAGCTTTCTTT
CASSSRQNTEAFF
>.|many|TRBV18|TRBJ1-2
TGTGCCAGCTCACCTGTACAGGGAGACTATGGCTACACCTTC
CASSPVQGDYGYTF
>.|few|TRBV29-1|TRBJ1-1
TGCAGCGGAGTTCGGGGGGCACCGGGCGCTGAAGCTTTCTTT
CSGVRGAPGAEAFF
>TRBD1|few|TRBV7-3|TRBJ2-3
TGTGCCAGCAGCTGGACAGGTAGCACAGATACGCAGTATTTT
CASSWTGSTDTQYF
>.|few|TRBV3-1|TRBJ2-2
TGTGCCAGCATTTCTCGGTTGGCCGGGGAGCTGTTTTTT
CASISRLAGELFF
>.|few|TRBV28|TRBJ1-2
TGTGCCAGCAGACAGGGCTTCTATGGCTACACCTTC
CASRQGFYGYTF
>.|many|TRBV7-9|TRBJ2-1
TGTGCCAGCAGCTTAGGAGGGACCCCCTACAATGAGCAGTTCTTC
CASSLGGTPYNEQFF
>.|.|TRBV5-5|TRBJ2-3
TGTGCCAGCAGCCTAACATGGCTTCCCTCCTTCAAAGATACGCAGTATTTT
CASSLTWLPSFKDTQYF
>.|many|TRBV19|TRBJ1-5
TGTGCCAGTAGTATACGGGCAGCCAATCAGCCCCAGCATTTT
CASSIRAANQPQHF
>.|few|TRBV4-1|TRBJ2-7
TGCGCCAGCAGCCAAGATCGACTAGCCTACGAGCAGTACTTC
CASSQDRLAYEQYF
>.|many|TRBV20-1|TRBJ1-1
TGCAGTGCTAAGAAAGAGGGTGCGGACACTGAAGCTTTCTTT
CSAKKEGADTEAFF
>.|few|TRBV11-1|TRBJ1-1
TGTGCCAGCAGCGCGGACCGGTGGAACACTGAAGCTTTCTTT
CASSADRWNTEAFF
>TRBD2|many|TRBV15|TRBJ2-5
TGTGCCACCAGCAGAGCGGGGGGAGAAGAGACCCAGTACTTC
CATSRAGGEETQYF
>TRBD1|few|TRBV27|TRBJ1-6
TGTGCCAGCAGGGGACAGCGAGATTCACCCCTCCACTTT
CASRGQRDSPLHF
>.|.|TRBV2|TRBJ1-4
TGTGCCAGCAGTTACCTTCAGGGGGAAAAACTGTTTTTT
CASSYLQGEKLFF
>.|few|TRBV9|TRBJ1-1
TGTGCCAGCAGCGTATACCACAGGGATGAAGCTTTCTTT
CASSVYHRDEAFF
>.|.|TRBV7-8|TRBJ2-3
TGTGCCAGCAGCCCCGCCAGGATGGGGTTCCACACAGATACGCAGTATTTT
CASSPARMGFHTDTQYF
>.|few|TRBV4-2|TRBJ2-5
TGTGCCAGCAGCCAAGATGGCGAGGGAGAGACCCAGTACTTC
CASSQDGEGETQYF
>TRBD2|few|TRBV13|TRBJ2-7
TGTGCCAGCAGCTTAGCACTAGCGGGGACCGAGCAGTACTTC
CASSLALAGTEQYF
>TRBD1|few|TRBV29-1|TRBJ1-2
TGCAGCGACACAGGGGGCTTGGACTATGGCTACACCTTC
CSDTGGLDYGYTF
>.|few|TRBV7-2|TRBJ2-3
TGTGCCAGCAGCTTAGAATGGCAGACAGATACGCAGTATTTT
CASSLEWQTDTQYF
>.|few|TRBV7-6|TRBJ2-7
TGTGCCAGCAGCTTAGCCTCCCTTGGACAGCAACGCCCGCGGGAGCAGTACTTC
CASSLASLGQQRPREQYF
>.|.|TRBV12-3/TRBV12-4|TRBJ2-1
TGTGCCAGCAGCTTAGTAAGAGGCAAAGATGAGCAGTTCTTC
CASSLVRGKDEQFF
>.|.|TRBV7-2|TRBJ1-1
TGTGCCAGCAGACCTGACAGGATCCTGAACACTGAAGCTTTCTTT
CASRPDRILNTEAFF
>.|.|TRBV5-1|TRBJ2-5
TGCGCCAGCAGCTTGCCGGGGGCCGGGGAGACCCAGTACTTC
CASSLPGAGETQYF
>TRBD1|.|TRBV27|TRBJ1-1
TGTGCCAGCAGTCACAGGGGTGCTGAAGCTTTCTTT
CASSHRGAEAFF
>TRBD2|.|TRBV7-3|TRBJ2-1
TGTGCCAGCAGCTTGGAGGCACTAGCGGCACTCAATGAGCAGTTCTTC
CASSLEALAALNEQFF
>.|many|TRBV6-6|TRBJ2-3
TGTGCCAGCAGTTACTCGCGGGACCGGGGGGATACGCAGTATTTT
CASSYSRDRGDTQYF
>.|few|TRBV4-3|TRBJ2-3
TGCGCCAGCAGCCAAGATGGAACAGGGGGAGGGAATACGCAGTATTTT
CASSQDGTGGGNTQYF
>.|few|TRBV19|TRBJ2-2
TGTGGTACAGGATCGGGCGGGGAGCTGTTTTTT
CGTGSGGELFF
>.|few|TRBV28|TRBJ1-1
TGTGCCAGCATAGGACAGCCAGAAGCTTTCTTT
CASIGQPEAFF
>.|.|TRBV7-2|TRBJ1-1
TGTGCCAGCAGCTTTTATGGGTACACTGAAGCTTTCTTT
CASSFYGYTEAFF
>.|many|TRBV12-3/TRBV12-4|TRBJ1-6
TGTGCCAGCAGTTTAACGGAGAATTCACCCCTCCACTTT
CASSLTENSPLHF
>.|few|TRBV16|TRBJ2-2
TGTGCCAGCAGCCAATCCGCCTTTACTGCTAACACCGGGGAGCTGTTTTTT
CASSQSAFTANTGELFF
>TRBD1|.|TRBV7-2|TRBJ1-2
TGTGCCAGCAGCTTAGTACAGGGGACCAACTATGGCTACACCTTC
CASSLVQGTNYGYTF
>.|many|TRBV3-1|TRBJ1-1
TGTGCCAGCAGCCAAGGTGCCAGGGCGAACACTGAAGCTTTCTTT
CASSQGARANTEAFF
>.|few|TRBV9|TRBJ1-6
TGTGCCAGCAGCGGGGAAGACATCTATAATTCACCCCTCCACTTT
CASSGEDIYNSPLHF
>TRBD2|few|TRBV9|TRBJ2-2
TGTGCCAGCAGCCCCAGCATAGCGGGGGGGCGGACGAACACCGGGGAGCTGTTTTTT
CASSPSIAGGRTNTGELFF
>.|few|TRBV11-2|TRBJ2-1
TGTGCCAGCAGCGCGCTCCGGGACAATGAGCAGTTCTTC
CASSALRDNEQFF
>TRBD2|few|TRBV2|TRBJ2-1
TGTGCCAGCAGTCAAGGGAGCGGGGGGGCCCATGAGCAGTTCTTC
CASSQGSGGAHEQFF
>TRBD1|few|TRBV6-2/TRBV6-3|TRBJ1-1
TGTGCCAGCAGTTACCCCGGCGAGGGGGCGAGCACTGAAGCTTTCTTT
CASSYPGEGASTEAFF
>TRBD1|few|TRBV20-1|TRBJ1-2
TGCAGTGCTGTCCCCGGGACAGGGGGCGACTATGGCTACACCTTC
CSAVPGTGGDYGYTF
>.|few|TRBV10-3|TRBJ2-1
TGTGCCATCAGTGAACTAGCTGAGCAGTTCTTC
CAISELAEQFF
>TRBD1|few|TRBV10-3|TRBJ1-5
TGTGCCATCAGACAGACAGGGTTGGGACAGCCCCAGCATTTT
CAIRQTGLGQPQHF
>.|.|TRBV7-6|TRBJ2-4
TGTGCCAGCAGCTTAGTGACAGACCTAAGCATTCAGTACTTC
CASSLVTDLSIQYF
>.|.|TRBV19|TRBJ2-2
TGTGCCAGTAGTACACCTCCTCCGGGCCCTGACGGCCTTGACACCGGGGAGCTGTTTTTT
CASSTPPPGPDGLDTGELFF
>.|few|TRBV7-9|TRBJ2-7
TGTGCCAGCAGCAACCGGGTGCAAGACCACGAGCAGTACTTC
CASSNRVQDHEQYF
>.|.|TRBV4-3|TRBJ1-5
TGCGCCAGCAGCCGAACAGCAAATCAGCCCCAGCATTTT
CASSRTANQPQHF
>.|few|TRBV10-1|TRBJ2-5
TGCGCCAGCAACCAGCGAGAATCCCTACAAGAGACCCAGTACTTC
CASNQRESLQETQYF
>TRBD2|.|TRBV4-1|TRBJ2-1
TGCGCCAGCAGCCAAGAGGGCGGGGGGCTATACAATGAGCAGTTCTTC
CASSQEGGGLYNEQFF
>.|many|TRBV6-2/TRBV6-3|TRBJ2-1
TGTGCCAGCAGTAAGACCGCGGCCTCCTACAATGAGCAGTTCTTC
CASSKTAASYNEQFF
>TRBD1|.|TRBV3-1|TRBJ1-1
TGTGCCAGCAGCCGAGGGACAGGGATAATGAACACTGAAGCTTTCTTT
CASSRGTGIMNTEAFF
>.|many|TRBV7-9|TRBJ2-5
TGTGCCAGCAGCTTAGCGAAGATACAAGAGACCCAGTACTTC
CASSLAKIQETQYF
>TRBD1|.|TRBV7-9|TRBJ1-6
TGTGCCAGCAGCCCTGCGGACAGGACCTATAATTCACCCCTCCACTTT
CASSPADRTYNSPLHF